Listed here is a single TCR beta chain. Its cognate antigen is unknown. The entry originates in a study of Tregs in tolerant kidney transplant recipients. Produced via immunoSEQ multiplex PCR; TCRdb's table is partial and in-frame only. The data show roughly 86,000 clones, under 95% seen once. The nonmyeloablative bone marrow transplants came from related graft donors, with transient mixed chimerism. Unstimulated Tregs (CD4+CD25+CD127-) and CD4+CD25- non-Tregs were sorted from PBMCs. Study observations and caveats: Antigen-driven expansion was suggested because donor-specific Tregs expanded more than all Tregs in tolerant patients. This study did not directly address biological reproducibility. Nucleotide sequences could not be compared across some patients' samples due to primer changes.

Sequenced material: CD4+ T cells from blood (PBMCs), taken 12 months after the transplant. The TCR comes from a human patient who received a combined kidney and bone marrow transplant. T cells may partly derive from the graft donor.

In DNA form, the CDR3 reads TGTGCCAGCAGCCTTCGGCACCCGGGACAGGGGGACCACGAGCAGTACTTC. This encodes CASSLRHPGQGDHEQYF. V is TRBV7-9 and J is TRBJ2-7, with 11 bases identical to TRBD1. V lost 5 bases and J lost 5; bases outside the gene matches: 14. Per germline, CDR1 SEHNR and CDR2 FQNEAQ (reference sequence). CDR3 size: 17 residues. Complete variable domain (other parts from reference TRBV7-9 and TRBJ2-7): DTGVSQNPRHKITKRGQNVTFRCDPISEHNRLYWYRQTLGQGPEFLTYFQNEAQLEKSRLLSDRFSAERPKGSFSTLEIQRTEQGDSAMYLCASSLRHPGQGDHEQYFGPGTRLTVT.